This entry describes one T cell receptor beta chain. Its matching antigen is unknown. The data derive from a study of cytomegalovirus exposure and HLA in healthy donors. In the PCR, 60 Vbeta and 13 Jbeta primers were used. Using immunoSEQ multiplex PCR, the repertoire was profiled, and TCRdb retains in-frame clones only, with some absent. This sample yields approximately 110,000 clones, of which 69% are seen a single time; roughly 5.3% belongs to the top ten. Study conclusions and caveats: Sequencing likely produced, as an artifact, a cluster of highly shared sequence variants.

The sequence was collected from a woman in her 70s in good health and CMV-seropositive. Sequencing used PBMCs.

The CDR3 DNA is TGTGCCAGCAGTGAGGGCCCGGGCAATCAGCCCCAGCATTTT. The encoded protein is CASSEGPGNQPQHF. The chain is built from TRBV6-4 and TRBJ1-5; no clear D. V dropped 3 bases and J dropped 2 bases, with 8 bases sitting between them. The germline CDR1 and CDR2 sequences are MRHNA and SNTAGT. The CDR3 length is 14 residues.